This T cell receptor (beta chain) was retrieved from a study of blood T cell repertoires in COVID-19 (TCRdb year 2020). Notes on the research overall: Samples covering the acute and convalescent phases of COVID-19 were provided by collaborators in the United States, Italy and Spain. The material from the prospective study consisted of cDNA or gDNA derived from T cells, B-cell-depleted T cells, or PBMCs. Deeply sampled blood TCRbeta repertoires from subjects exposed to, actively infected with, or recovered from COVID-19 were included in the dataset. The repertoires were released in a freely available public database intended as a resource for research on the immune response to SARS-CoV-2. Samples came from the ongoing ImmuneRACE study (first 160 participants) plus 1,254 subjects from 6 global collaborators. Nearly every sample came with metadata listing a de-identified subject ID, COVID-19 status, age in years and sex. Where HLA class I and class II types were available, the types were taken from metadata supplied by the sample provider, not from assay-based typing. The study at large found these results: How much clinical and demographic metadata was included differed by source and by participant, and the metadata was provided uncurated.

To note about this clone: No cognate antigen has been identified for it. Base qualities were left out, and no much larger clone turns up one base away.

TCRbeta CDR3 regions were amplified from genomic DNA using the immunoSEQ Assay, a bias-controlled multiplex PCR. From the authors' description of their analysis: The number of nucleated cells in each sample was estimated by amplification of reference gene primers within the assay. To quantify the absolute abundance of each unique TCRbeta CDR3 rearrangement, sequence reads were collapsed and filtered. Productive Simpson clonality was computed per sample as the square root of Simpson's diversity index over productive rearrangements. TCRdb re-hosts the immuneACCESS table, in-frame sequences only. Its copies lack some clones; in the studies checked, an unresolved V gene accounts for under half of them, and the cause for the rest is not known. The V and J calls and the clone size are those of that table, but D and trimming were determined from the DNA. This sample holds about 200,000 clones; 84% were observed only once. The leading ten clones occupy 7.5% of the sample.

Inclusive of the bounding cysteine and phenylalanine, the CDR3 is 17 residues long. The read is trimmed to its CDR3 DNA, 51 bases read in frame from base 1. V is cut by 2 bases and J by 7 bases, and the space between the germline ends is 24 bases. CDR1 and CDR2 are drawn from the germline V gene (reference sequence): LGHDT, YNNKEL. Enrolling through a virtual design, the prospective study's participants ranged in age from roughly 18 to 90 years and lived across some 22 United States geographic areas. Cohort assignment in the prospective study relied on participant-reported clinical history from a screening survey and a study questionnaire. Recovered participants in ImmuneRACE Cohort 3 were defined by two consecutive negative NP/OP PCR tests, clearance by a healthcare professional, or resolution of symptoms. Each participant in the prospective study had whole blood, serum and a nasopharyngeal or oropharyngeal swab collected by mobile phlebotomists. Participants in the prospective study had the option to provide additional blood draws and questionnaires over an approximately two-month period. Before DNA extraction, prospective study blood samples were shipped either frozen or at room temperature.

The rearranged chain carries TRBV3-1 (or the pseudogene TRBV3-2) and TRBJ2-7; the D gene is perhaps TRBD1, from 6 matching bases. The source is a man aged 35 to 55 who had recovered from COVID-19. The specimen was PBMCs or T cells enriched from blood (not recorded which). The nucleotides are TGTGCCAGCAGCCAAAGGTTGGGGGCAGACCGGGCGGAGGAGCAGTACTTC. This translates into CASSQRLGADRAEEQYF.